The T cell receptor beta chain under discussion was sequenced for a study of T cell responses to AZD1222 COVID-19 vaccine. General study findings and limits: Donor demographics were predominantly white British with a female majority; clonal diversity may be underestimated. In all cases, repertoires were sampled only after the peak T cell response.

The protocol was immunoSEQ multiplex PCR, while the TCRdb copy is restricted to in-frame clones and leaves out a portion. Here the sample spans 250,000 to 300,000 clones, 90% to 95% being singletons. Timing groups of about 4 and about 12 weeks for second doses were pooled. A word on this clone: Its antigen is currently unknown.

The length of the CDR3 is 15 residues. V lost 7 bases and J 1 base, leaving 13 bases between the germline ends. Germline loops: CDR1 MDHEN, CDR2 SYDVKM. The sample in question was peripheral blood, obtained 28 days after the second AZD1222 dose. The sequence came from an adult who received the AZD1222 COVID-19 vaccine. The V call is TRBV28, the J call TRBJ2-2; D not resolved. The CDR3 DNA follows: TGTGCCAGCACCTTGGGCAGGTGGAACACCGGGGAGCTGTTTTTT. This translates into CASTLGRWNTGELFF.